A selection of T cell receptor beta chains follows, all from one sample in a study of beta chain features in type 1 diabetes. TCRdb keeps only in-frame clones here, not all; method: immunoSEQ multiplex PCR. The sample lists 250,000 to 300,000 clones, approximately 25% occurring once. Sequenced input: naive CD4+ T cells from blood. These receptors were taken from a woman aged 30 to 39 with type 1 diabetes. CDR3s leave out the opening cysteine and the closing phenylalanine or tryptophan. The order of the fields is V gene, CDR3 protein.

TRBV30 | AWSIGQLNTEAF
TRBV4-2 | ASSQDRLSYEQY
TRBV9 | ASSVPGQGVPLNTGELF
TRBV6-5 | ASSFGTSGTDTQY
TRBV4-1 | ASSQLSGISGANVLT
TRBV15 | ATSRLGGYGYT
TRBV9 | ASSLGLAGLRTDTQY
TRBV5-1 | ASNQGYNEQF
TRBV11-2 | ASSLESTGGQSTQY
TRBV30 | AWSVSSGANVLT
TRBV30 | AWSPSYEQY
TRBV30 | AWSVLGRGPQH
TRBV19 | ASSITGPQTQY
TRBV30 | AWSGRRGGLPSYNEQF
TRBV2 | ASSDDTGELF
TRBV30 | AGRQGDLAKNIQY
TRBV29-1 | SVAFGGGYT